Listed below are T cell receptor beta chains from one sample, sequenced in a study of T cells in Graves' hyperthyroidism and ophthalmopathy. From the multiplex PCR reads, TCRdb called clonotypes with MiXCR, one entry per CDR3 protein. The sample lists roughly 380,000 distinct CDR3 sequences; 14% were seen once. Sample: blood. The source of these receptors is an older woman with Graves' hyperthyroidism. CDR3s include the opening cysteine and the closing phenylalanine or tryptophan. Each record gives: clone size, V gene, J gene, D gene, CDR3 DNA, CDR3 protein. The D gene is left open where the match is weak. Only part of the rows carry a size: once, few, many, or a class if the clone is expanded.

clone_size: .; v_call: TRBV6-1; j_call: TRBJ1-1; d_call: .; cdr3_nt: TGTGCCAGCAGTGACAGGAGTGAGGTGAACACTGAAGCTTTCTTT; cdr3_aa: CASSDRSEVNTEAFF
clone_size: .; v_call: TRBV2; j_call: TRBJ2-3; d_call: .; cdr3_nt: TGTGCCAGCAGTCGGACACACGGGGCCCCAGATACGCAGTATTTT; cdr3_aa: CASSRTHGAPDTQYF
clone_size: many; v_call: TRBV20-1; j_call: TRBJ2-7; d_call: .; cdr3_nt: TGCAGTGCCTTGAGGGCGGGACAGAGCTCCTACGAGCAGTACTTC; cdr3_aa: CSALRAGQSSYEQYF
clone_size: once; v_call: TRBV20-1; j_call: TRBJ2-5; d_call: .; cdr3_nt: TGCAGTGCTACGCCGACCAGGGGGGTAGAGACCCAGTACTTC; cdr3_aa: CSATPTRGVETQYF
clone_size: once; v_call: TRBV25-1; j_call: TRBJ2-5; d_call: TRBD2; cdr3_nt: TGTGCCAGCAGTGAATCGTACCGCGGGAGCGGAGAGACCCAGTACTTC; cdr3_aa: CASSESYRGSGETQYF
clone_size: .; v_call: TRBV13; j_call: TRBJ1-1; d_call: .; cdr3_nt: TGTGCCAGCAGCCTGTTGCTCAACGGATTGAACACTGAAGCTTTCTTT; cdr3_aa: CASSLLLNGLNTEAFF
clone_size: many; v_call: TRBV2; j_call: TRBJ1-5; d_call: .; cdr3_nt: TGTGCCAGCGGGGAACACCCGGTGAGCAATCAGCCCCAGCATTTT; cdr3_aa: CASGEHPVSNQPQHF
clone_size: many; v_call: TRBV30; j_call: TRBJ2-5; d_call: .; cdr3_nt: TGTGCCTGGAGTGTAGAGGGGGAGACCCAGTACTTC; cdr3_aa: CAWSVEGETQYF
clone_size: many; v_call: TRBV12-3/TRBV12-4; j_call: TRBJ2-2; d_call: .; cdr3_nt: TGTGCCAGCAGCCCGGCAGGTTTTGGGGCCGGGGAGCTGTTTTTT; cdr3_aa: CASSPAGFGAGELFF
clone_size: many; v_call: TRBV6-1; j_call: TRBJ1-1; d_call: TRBD1; cdr3_nt: TGTGCCAGCACCACCCAGAGGGGACAGGGCGAAGGTGAAGCTTTCTTT; cdr3_aa: CASTTQRGQGEGEAFF